This TCR beta chain was sequenced in a study of early T cells in non-severe SARS-CoV-2 infection (dated by TCRdb to the early 2020s). Study-level background: Because TCR sequencing was done on bulk RNA from unsorted whole blood, the alpha and beta chains could not be paired.

There are 13 amino acids in the CDR3, from cysteine to phenylalanine inclusive. Left in the record is the CDR3 DNA by itself, 39 bases read in frame from the first base. CDR1 and CDR2 are drawn from the germline V gene: SGHDN, FVKESK. A case-control design nested within a healthcare worker cohort in London, UK, was used, with weekly nasopharyngeal swab PCR tests and blood sampling performed. Healthcare workers were enrolled in the week of the UK lockdown, from 23 to 31 March 2020, and were followed every week for up to roughly 16 weeks. Libraries were constructed by 5' RACE. Sequencer: NextSeq 500. To correct for sequencing error and PCR bias, the TCR library protocol tagged individual cDNA molecules with unique molecular identifiers. Both TCR alpha and beta chains were sequenced, and tight co-correlation was observed between alpha and beta sequence abundances in each sample. On the authors' methods: Decombinator V4 was used to perform V gene, J gene and CDR3 annotation of TCR sequences. TCRs were defined as expanded if a significant change between any two time points was detected under a Poisson model with p below 0.0001. TCR abundances were normalised to the total number of TCRs sequenced per sample and expressed as counts per million. TRAV1-2 paired with TRAJ12, TRAJ20 or TRAJ33 defined MAIT TCRs, while TRAV10 paired with TRAJ18 defined iNKT TCRs. VDJdb, accessed 1 November 2021, was searched for CMV, EBV and SARS-CoV-2 annotated TCRs, with TCRs annotated for multiple antigens excluded. TCRdb passed the public sequencing reads through fastp at Q25 and MiXCR, retaining productive beta sequences. Every entry covers one CDR3 protein and lists the most common genes and DNA from its rows. These V and J calls derive from TCRdb rather than the authors' analysis. Recorded for this sample are tens of thousands of distinct CDR3 sequences; about 6.7% of them occurred a single time. Together, the top ten hold more than 3.5% of the sample.

This clonotype was seen a few times. Its target antigen remains unknown. An end of the junction differs from the germline gene, which may be a read error. Points the paper makes about the study in general: Matching against VDJdb was skewed toward anti-spike CD8 responses, likely underestimated virus-specific expansions, and missed private and CD4 specificities.

The receptor was derived from an adult who was a healthcare worker with PCR-confirmed SARS-CoV-2 infection or an uninfected control (not recorded which). The chain joins TRBV14 to TRBJ2-1; TRBD2 is possibly the D segment (6 matching bases). Specimen: whole blood. The CDR3 in this case is CASSQAMTSPPFF. The nucleotide sequence is TGTGCCAGCAGTCAAGCTATGACTAGTCCTCCGTTCTTC.